The clone carrying this T cell receptor beta chain was counted a few times. Its antigen is not known. The record originates from a study of T cells in Graves' hyperthyroidism and ophthalmopathy. Whole-study findings and limits: Blood also contained most expanded thyroid clonotypes above 0.001.

RNA transcripts yielded amplified TCR beta CDR3 regions. HTBI primers were employed in a first-round RT-PCR of the TCR CDR3. Each CDR3 protein is one row after TCRdb ran MiXCR on the multiplex PCR reads. The data contain approximately 700,000 distinct CDR3 sequences, less than 20% of them singletons. Hyperthyroidism of Graves' type that showed no ophthalmopathy progression within 18 months was stable. CDR1 is SGHRS, CDR2 YFSETQ, per germline. V shed 4 bases and J 6 bases; nucleotides not matched to a gene: 11. The CDR3 sequence is 15 residues long. The sample comprised blood. The TCR was taken from a man aged 18-30 years with Graves' hyperthyroidism. The chain uses TRBV5-1 and TRBJ1-1, with 8 nucleotides matching TRBD1. DNA for the CDR3: TGCGCCAGCAGCCCGGACAGGGAAGGGGCGGCTGAAGCTTTCTTT. Its translation is CASSPDREGAAEAFF.